These 19 T cell receptor beta chains came from one sample sequenced in a study of blood T cell repertoires in COVID-19. The table came from immunoSEQ multiplex PCR; TCRdb's copy has only in-frame clones and leaves some out. The sample has around 53,000 clones; about 80% are singletons. Sample: peripheral blood. These receptors were obtained from a man over 45 with active or convalescent COVID-19.

The chain uses TRBV6-5 and TRBJ2-7, with D possibly matching TRBD1 (6 bases). This CDR3 spans 15 amino acids. CDR1 is MNHEY and CDR2 is SVGAGI in the germline V gene. Trimming took off 2 bases at V and 4 bases at J, with 15 bases between the two ends. CDR3 in DNA: TGTGCCAGCAGTTACCACAGGGAAGGACCATACGAGCAGTACTTC. This encodes CASSYHREGPYEQYF.

The chain uses TRBV19 and TRBJ1-6; possibly TRBD1 for D (6 bases). The germline V gene encodes CDR1 LNHDA and CDR2 SQIVND (reference sequence). The CDR3 loop spans 14 amino acids. Trimming left V 7 bases short and J 10 bases short, with 17 bases between. Here the CDR3 DNA reads TGTGCCAGTAACTACAGGGTACAGAGCTCACCCCTCCACTTT. Encoded protein: CASNYRVQSSPLHF.

This chain links TRBV7-6 with TRBJ2-1, with D unresolved. The CDR3 loop spans 16 amino acids. V was clipped by 1 base and J by 3 bases, with 13 bases between them. Per germline, CDR1 SGHVS and CDR2 FNYEAQ. In DNA form, the CDR3 reads TGTGCCAGCAGCTTAGTGTCGCGGTCCCACTACAATGAGCAGTTCTTC. Translation: CASSLVSRSHYNEQFF.

The CDR3 sequence is CASSEAQGAQLGNQPQHF. The CDR3 DNA follows: TGTGCCAGCAGTGAAGCTCAGGGGGCCCAACTAGGGAATCAGCCCCAGCATTTT. The chain has TRBV6-1 and TRBJ1-5, with TRBD1 matching 8 bases. Trimming took 0 bases from V and 4 from J; bases not matched to a gene: 11. The CDR3 loop spans 18 amino acids. CDR1 and CDR2 (germline): MNHNS, SASEGT.

This chain connects TRBV3-1 (or the pseudogene TRBV3-2) to TRBJ1-2, with 7 bases identical to TRBD1. The germline V gene encodes CDR1 LGHDT and CDR2 YNNKEL (reference sequence). Trimming took 0 bases from V and 7 from J; bases not matched to a gene: 5. This CDR3 comprises 14 residues. The CDR3 sequence is CASSQDQGGVGYTF. The CDR3 nucleotides are TGTGCCAGCAGCCAAGACCAAGGGGGCGTTGGCTACACCTTC.

The chain's CDR3 is CSVRVGTDTQYF. The CDR3 coding sequence is TGCAGCGTCAGGGTGGGCACAGATACGCAGTATTTT. This chain connects TRBV29-1 to TRBJ2-3; D is possibly TRBD1 (5 bases). There are 12 residues in the CDR3. Trimming removed 6 bases at V and 1 base at J, with 8 bases between. Germline V CDR1 and CDR2: SQVTM, ANQGSEA.

The table lists this clone with a few counts. This chain links TRBV19 with TRBJ2-5, with TRBD1 matching 7 bases. Germline loops: CDR1 LNHDA, CDR2 SQIVND (reference sequence). The CDR3 loop spans 14 amino acids. V lost 5 bases and J lost 2; bases outside the gene matches: 5. The CDR3: CASSSTGAQETQYF. CDR3 nucleotide sequence: TGTGCCAGTAGTTCAACAGGGGCACAAGAGACCCAGTACTTC.

The rearrangement uses TRBV15 and TRBJ2-1; tentatively, D is TRBD2 (6 bases). This CDR3 region has 17 residues. V lost 0 bases to trimming and J lost 6 bases, with 18 bases between them. Germline loops: CDR1 LNHNV, CDR2 YYDKDF (reference sequence). Written as DNA, the CDR3 is TGTGCCACCAGCAGAGAATCCGGGAGAGCCACTAGCAATGAGCAGTTCTTC. Translated: CATSRESGRATSNEQFF.

The CDR3 spells CASIRSLRDRNTEAFF. The CDR3 DNA reads TGTGCCAGCATAAGGTCATTAAGGGACAGGAACACTGAAGCTTTCTTT. The V gene is TRBV2, the J gene TRBJ1-1, with 7 bases that match TRBD1. Losses at the gene ends were 7 bases for V and 1 base for J; bases not matched to a gene: 12. The CDR3 has 16 residues. CDR1 and CDR2 (germline): SNHLY, FYNNEI.

V usage is TRBV3-1 (or the pseudogene TRBV3-2) and J usage is TRBJ2-7; D gene unclear. The CDR3 is 13 amino acids. Germline values: CDR1 LGHDT, CDR2 YNNKEL (reference sequence). V lost 2 bases and J 4 bases, leaving 9 bases between the germline ends. CDR3 in DNA: TGTGCCAGCAGCCAAACTGGTCCGTACGAGCAGTACTTC. It codes for CASSQTGPYEQYF.

The rearrangement uses TRBV5-1 and TRBJ1-3; 8 bases map to TRBD1. The CDR3 spans 16 residues. V lost 4 bases, J lost 2 bases, and 8 bases stayed unmatched. In germline, CDR1 is SGHRS, CDR2 YFSETQ. CDR3 amino acids: CASSPRTGSTGNTIYF. CDR3 bases: TGCGCCAGCAGCCCCCGGACAGGGTCCACTGGAAACACCATATATTTT.

The genes are TRBV7-2 and TRBJ2-1, with 11 nucleotides matching TRBD2. V lost 1 base to trimming and J lost 7 bases; unmatched junction nucleotides: 6. CDR1 is SGHTA and CDR2 is FQGNSA in the germline V gene. This CDR3 region has 16 residues. The CDR3 nucleotides are TGTGCCAGCAGCTTAGATATAGCGGGAGGGTTGAATGAGCAGTTCTTC. Amino acid sequence: CASSLDIAGGLNEQFF. The entire variable domain, with the rest obtained from reference TRBV7-2 and TRBJ2-1, is as follows: GAGVSQSPSNKVTEKGKDVELRCDPISGHTALYWYRQSLGQGLEFLIYFQGNSAPDKSGLPSDRFSAERTGGSVSTLTIQRTQQEDSAVYLCASSLDIAGGLNEQFFGPGTRLTVL.

This clone was recorded a few times. The chain carries TRBV7-9 and TRBJ1-1, with D unresolved. The CDR3 covers 12 residues. Germline V gene sequence: CDR1 SEHNR, CDR2 FQNEAQ (reference sequence). Deletions cut 2 bases from V and 4 bases from J, with 5 bases between. The CDR3 here is CASSLYGTEAFF. CDR3 nucleotide sequence: TGTGCCAGCAGCTTATACGGCACTGAAGCTTTCTTT. Combining the CDR3 with reference TRBV7-9 and TRBJ1-1 gives the whole variable domain DTGVSQNPRHKITKRGQNVTFRCDPISEHNRLYWYRQTLGQGPEFLTYFQNEAQLEKSRLLSDRFSAERPKGSFSTLEIQRTEQGDSAMYLCASSLYGTEAFFGQGTRLTVV.

This clone was counted once. V and J are TRBV28 and TRBJ1-4; D uncertain. Trimming stripped 3 bases from V and 6 bases from J, with 11 bases between. This CDR3 is 14 amino acids long. The V gene's germline CDR1 is MDHEN and CDR2 SYDVKM. The CDR3 loop reads CASSLSPRDEKLFF. The CDR3 nucleotides are TGTGCCAGCAGTTTGAGTCCGCGAGATGAAAAACTGTTTTTT.

The gene calls are TRBV30 and TRBJ2-1, with D tentatively TRBD1 (5 bases). V was pared by 0 bases and J by 0 bases, with 9 bases between. CDR1 is GTSNPN, CDR2 SVGIG, per germline (reference sequence). The CDR3 loop spans 15 amino acids. For the CDR3, the DNA is TGTGCCTGGAGTGTAGGTGGGGCCTCCTACAATGAGCAGTTCTTC. It specifies CAWSVGGASYNEQFF.

This sequence joins TRBV29-1 and TRBJ2-5, with TRBD1 matching over 10 bases. Germline loops: CDR1 SQVTM, CDR2 ANQGSEA. V lost 7 bases to trimming and J lost 4 bases; unmatched junction nucleotides: 9. The CDR3 covers 14 residues. The DNA of the CDR3 is TGCAGCGCTCCGGACAGGGGGTTACGAGAGACCCAGTACTTC. Its protein product is CSAPDRGLRETQYF.

The chain carries TRBV5-1 and TRBJ2-1, with D possibly matching TRBD2 (5 bases). Deletions cut 3 bases from V and 3 bases from J, with 10 bases between. The CDR3 runs to 14 residues. Germline loops: CDR1 SGHRS, CDR2 YFSETQ. This chain's CDR3 is CASSYSRGYNEQFF. CDR3 coding DNA: TGCGCCAGCAGCTACTCCCGGGGCTACAATGAGCAGTTCTTC. The whole variable domain, filled in from reference TRBV5-1 and TRBJ2-1, reads KAGVTQTPRYLIKTRGQQVTLSCSPISGHRSVSWYQQTPGQGLQFLFEYFSETQRNKGNFPGRFSGRQFSNSRSEMNVSTLELGDSALYLCASSYSRGYNEQFFGPGTRLTVL.

This chain connects TRBV7-8 to TRBJ2-5, with 16 nucleotides matching TRBD2. Looked up from germline, CDR1 is SGHVS and CDR2 is FQNEAQ. The trim removed 5 bases at V and 5 bases at J, leaving 14 bases unmatched. The CDR3 sequence is 19 residues long. The DNA for the CDR3 is TGTGCCAGCAGCCCGAAGTGGGGACTAGCGGGGGGGATGGAGGAGACCCAGTACTTC. The encoded protein is CASSPKWGLAGGMEETQYF.

The gene calls are TRBV6-6 and TRBJ2-3, with 9 nucleotides matching TRBD2. The germline CDR1 and CDR2 sequences are MNHNY and SVGAGI (reference sequence). CDR3 length: 17 amino acids. J lost 1 base, V lost 5 bases, and 10 bases had no gene match. The CDR3 sequence is CASSRGGSSGGTDTQYF. The DNA of the CDR3 is TGTGCCAGCAGTCGAGGGGGCTCTAGCGGGGGCACAGATACGCAGTATTTT.